This TCR beta chain is from a study of cytomegalovirus exposure and HLA in healthy donors (dated by TCRdb to about 2017). About the full investigation: According to a later analysis, one platform produced both the 110 or so validation repertoires and the roughly 660 repertoires of the first cohort. The study aimed to test whether cataloging public T cell receptors could reveal signatures of past pathogen exposure. Along with the roughly 700-subject first cohort, a separate validation cohort of over a hundred different subjects was used. High-throughput TCR immunosequencing, statistical association of individual TCRs with disease status, and machine learning were combined to predict cytomegalovirus infection status.

Separate from the approximately 670-subject first cohort, the validation cohort of 95 to 150 subjects was the group to which the donors belonged. Results and caveats for the whole study, not just this receptor: Across donors, most TCR sequences were observed very rarely, whereas some public TCRs were present in many individuals. In a later analysis, TCRs clustered in the first cohort were found to also tend to co-occur in the roughly 120 validation repertoires, with 85% to 95% of cluster scores above 0. The study gave a list of 150 to 200 TCR beta chains associated with cytomegalovirus. Three of the identified cytomegalovirus-associated TCR beta chains were confirmed in vitro to be specific for cytomegalovirus antigens. The validation cohort had no HLA typing available for a later analysis, so co-occurrence within that cohort was assessed over all 120 or so repertoires. The authors suggested that the approach could potentially be generalized to other disease states and immunological phenotypes. In both the original and validation cohorts, the classifier was reported to diagnose cytomegalovirus status with high specificity and sensitivity.

On this clone itself: It lacks a known antigen. Base quality data are lacking; no much larger clone is found one base away.

The germline V gene encodes CDR1 MNHNS and CDR2 SASEGT. V is cut back by 6 bases and J by 3 bases, with 8 bases in the junction unmatched. The CDR3 runs 15 amino acids, cysteine and phenylalanine included. Only the CDR3 DNA is retained, 45 bases long and in frame from the first base. Library preparation used the immunoSEQ multiplex PCR assay. The original pipeline was this. To diagnose cytomegalovirus status from the catalog of TCR beta chain sequences, a statistical classification framework was built. The table comes from immuneACCESS by way of TCRdb, which keeps in-frame sequences with V and J called. Part of the clones is missing from these tables; in studies checked, under half for an unresolved V gene and the rest for unknown reasons. D and trimming come from the DNA, and the V and J calls and clone size come from that table. This sample holds 100,000 or so clones; around 88% were observed only once. About 4% of the sample belongs to the ten largest clones.

The specimen sequenced was PBMCs. The chain was built from TRBV6-1 and TRBJ1-5, with TRBD1 matching 7 junction bases. The receptor comes from a woman in her twenties or thirties in good health and CMV-seronegative. The CDR3 here reads CASSGTVLVNQPQHF. In nucleotides, the sequence is TGTGCCAGCAGCGGGACAGTCTTAGTCAATCAGCCCCAGCATTTT.